This TCR beta chain was profiled in a study of technical replicates of blood from a few donors. From germline, CDR1 is SQVTM and CDR2 ANQGSEA. CDR3 length equals 19 residues. V shed 4 bases and J 3 bases; nucleotides not matched to a gene: 21. Some clones are missing from TCRdb's copy, which holds only in-frame ones; the method was immunoSEQ multiplex PCR. The sample holds approximately 89,000 clones; approximately 94% are singletons and the top ten take about 0.25%. This sequence joins TRBV29-1 and TRBJ2-7; 10 positions agree with TRBD2. Material for sequencing was T cells isolated from PBMCs. The sequence derives from a human donor in good health. CDR3 sequence (DNA): TGCAGCGTTGCCTTTCCCAACAGGGGGGAACTAGCGGGATACTACGAGCAGTACTTC. Protein sequence: CSVAFPNRGELAGYYEQYF.